This entry concerns a single T cell receptor beta chain. The antigen remains unidentified. The data are from a study of cytomegalovirus exposure and HLA in healthy donors. Points from the study as a whole: TCR association rates varied by HLA locus in a later analysis, with DRB1 highest and HLA-C lowest. Rare TCR sequences predominated, though certain public TCRs were found in many donors. In a later analysis, an Asian-associated ancestry cluster reportedly showed fewer N-insertions than the 666-donor mean.

Primers included in the PCR were 60 Vbeta and 13 Jbeta primers. The protocol was immunoSEQ multiplex PCR, while the TCRdb copy is restricted to in-frame clones and leaves out a portion. Seen here are approximately 86,000 clones, approximately 83% observed once, and the top ten hold about 2.9%. Healthy bone marrow donors formed the donor group. V lost 7 bases to trimming and J lost 0 bases, with 10 bases between them. There are 14 residues in the CDR3. Germline CDR1 is LNHDA and CDR2 is SQIVND (reference sequence). The origin of this receptor is a man aged 40-49 years in good health and CMV-seronegative. Sequenced: PBMCs. This chain connects TRBV19 to TRBJ1-5; D is possibly TRBD1 (5 bases). CDR3 region: CASNGGYSNQPQHF. The CDR3 region has the DNA TGTGCCAGTAACGGGGGTTATAGCAATCAGCCCCAGCATTTT.